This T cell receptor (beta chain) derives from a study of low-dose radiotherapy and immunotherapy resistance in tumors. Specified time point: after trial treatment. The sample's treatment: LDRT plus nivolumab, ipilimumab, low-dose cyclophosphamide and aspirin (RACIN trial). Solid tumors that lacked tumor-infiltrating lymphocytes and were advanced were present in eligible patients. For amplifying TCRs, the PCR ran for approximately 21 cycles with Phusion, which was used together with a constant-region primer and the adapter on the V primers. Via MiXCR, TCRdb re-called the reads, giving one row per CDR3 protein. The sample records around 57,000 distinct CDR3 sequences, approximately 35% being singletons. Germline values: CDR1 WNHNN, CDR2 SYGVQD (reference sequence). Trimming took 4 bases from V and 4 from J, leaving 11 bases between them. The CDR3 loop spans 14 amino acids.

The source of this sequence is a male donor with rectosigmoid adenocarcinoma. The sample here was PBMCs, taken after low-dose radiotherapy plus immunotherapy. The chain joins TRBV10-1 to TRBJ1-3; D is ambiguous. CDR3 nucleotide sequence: TGCGCCAGCAGTGGACTCGGATCGGGAAACACCATATATTTT. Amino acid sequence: CASSGLGSGNTIYF.